This T cell receptor (beta chain) was sequenced during a study of circulating CD8 cells and anti-PD-1 response in melanoma. Study details: Every 2 weeks, patients got 3 mg/kg nivolumab intravenously. Non-responders showed stable or progressive disease; responders showed complete or partial response.

Four subsets defined by PD-1 and/or TIGIT were sorted from live CD3+CD8+TCRalphabeta+ cells. Within the sample, this clonotype is large (0.1 to 1%). Antigen: not known. The QIAseq Immune Repertoire TCR panel built the libraries from roughly 16 ng of total RNA. MiXCR, applied by TCRdb to the reads, yields one record per CDR3 protein. The data show over a thousand distinct CDR3 sequences, approximately 8.5% seen once. Study observations and caveats: The cohort mixed treatment-naive and previously treated patients.

The receptor was isolated from a human donor with melanoma. The source material was CD8+ T cells from PBMCs, sampled at baseline or after one month of anti-PD-1 therapy (not recorded which).

In DNA, the CDR3 is TGTGCCAGCAGGGGGAATGAGCAGTTCTTC. Residues: CASRGNEQFF. The chain has TRBV2 and TRBJ2-1; D is unresolved. V lost 6 bases to trimming and J lost 7 bases, with 4 bases between them. Looked up from germline, CDR1 is SNHLY and CDR2 is FYNNEI. The CDR3 totals 10 residues.